Below are 28 T cell receptor beta chains sequenced from a single sample in a study of blood T cell repertoires in COVID-19. Only in-frame clones appear in the TCRdb table, and some are missing; sequencing was by immunoSEQ multiplex PCR. The repertoire has about 59,000 clones, 85% to 90% of them found once; the top ten carry about 18%. What was sequenced was peripheral blood. These receptors were taken from a woman of 80 years or more with active COVID-19.

The CDR3 coding sequence is TGCGCCAGCAGCCAGGCCTTGGCCACTGAAGCTTTCTTT. Protein product: CASSQALATEAFF. The rearrangement uses TRBV4-1 and TRBJ1-1, with D uncertain. The germline V gene encodes CDR1 MGHRA and CDR2 YSYEKL. The CDR3 contains 13 residues. V lost 3 bases and J lost 4, with 9 bases in between.

The chain recombines TRBV6-2 or TRBV6-3 with TRBJ1-5; perhaps TRBD1 as D (5 bases). Trimming cost V 1 base and J 7 bases, with 11 bases left between them. Germline V gene sequence: CDR1 MNHEY, CDR2 SVGEGT. CDR3 length equals 14 residues. In nucleotides, the CDR3 is TGTGCCAGCAGTTACTTGTCAGACAGCCAGCCCCAGCATTTT. Residues: CASSYLSDSQPQHF.

Here the CDR3 reads CASSVGAGSYEQYF. The CDR3 coding sequence is TGTGCCAGCAGCGTAGGGGCAGGTTCCTACGAGCAGTACTTC. V and J are TRBV9 and TRBJ2-7; no definite D call. CDR3 length: 14 residues. Germline assignment: CDR1 SGDLS and CDR2 YYNGEE. Trimming cost V 0 bases and J 1 base, with 8 bases left between them.

V is TRBV4-3 and J is TRBJ1-3; D call uncertain. The germline V gene encodes CDR1 LGHNA and CDR2 YSLEER. The CDR3 runs to 14 residues. V was pared by 1 base and J by 2 bases, with 6 bases between. CDR3 region: CASSQGSPGNTIYF. The CDR3 nucleotides read TGCGCCAGCAGCCAAGGCAGTCCTGGAAACACCATATATTTT.

The rearrangement joins TRBV11-2 to TRBJ2-5, with 7 bases that match TRBD2. Looked up from germline, CDR1 is SGHAT and CDR2 is FQNNGV. Germline trimming cut 5 bases from V and 2 bases from J; bases unmatched to any gene: 11. The CDR3 is 16 residues long. CDR3 region: CASSLIRASGQETQYF. The DNA of the CDR3 is TGTGCCAGCAGCCTTATCCGGGCTAGCGGACAAGAGACCCAGTACTTC.

The chain employs TRBV6-1 and TRBJ2-4; 14 bases are shared with TRBD2. After removal of 3 bases from V and 3 bases from J, the junction contained 13 bases not matched to a gene. The germline gives CDR1 MNHNS, CDR2 SASEGT. CDR3 length: 20 amino acids. CDR3 sequence: CASSELFRLAGGPDKNIQYF. The CDR3 coding sequence is TGTGCCAGCAGTGAGCTATTCAGACTAGCGGGGGGGCCCGACAAAAACATTCAGTACTTC.

The V call is TRBV11-2, the J call TRBJ1-4; 7 bases line up with TRBD1. J was trimmed by 10 bases and V by 4 bases; bases with no gene match: 3. This CDR3 contains 12 residues. The germline CDR1 and CDR2 sequences are SGHAT and FQNNGV. This chain's CDR3 is CASSSDRAKLFF. The CDR3 DNA is TGTGCCAGCAGCTCTGACAGGGCAAAACTGTTTTTT.

The chain links TRBV4-2 to TRBJ2-3; D not resolved. Per the germline V gene, CDR1 is LGHNA and CDR2 is YNFKEQ. The CDR3 consists of 14 residues. The V end lost 4 bases, the J end lost 2 bases, and 10 bases lay between the germline ends. In DNA form, the CDR3 reads TGTGCCAGCAGCCGTTCTATTCTCACAGATACGCAGTATTTT. Its translation is CASSRSILTDTQYF.

The J gene is TRBJ1-1, the V gene TRBV5-6; unclear D gene. Germline V gene lookup returns CDR1 SGHDT and CDR2 YYEEEE. The ends were cut back, 2 bases at V and 11 bases at J, with 13 bases in the middle. This CDR3 comprises 12 residues. The CDR3 loop is CASSLSGDRAFF. The CDR3 DNA sequence: TGTGCCAGCAGCTTATCTGGAGACCGGGCTTTCTTT.

The V call is TRBV5-8, the J call TRBJ2-7; D is possibly TRBD1 (6 bases). V gave up 5 bases and J gave up 3 bases, with 18 bases separating them. Germline CDR1 reads SGHTS; CDR2 reads YDEGEE. The CDR3 is made up of 15 amino acids. The CDR3 here is CASRPRDTARYEQYF. In nucleotides, the CDR3 is TGTGCCAGCAGGCCTCGGGACACAGCGCGCTACGAGCAGTACTTC.

V usage is TRBV18 and J usage is TRBJ2-2, with 7 bases fitting TRBD1. This CDR3 contains 15 residues. CDR1 and CDR2 from the germline V gene are KGHSH and LQKENI. V shed 5 bases and J 2 bases; nucleotides not matched to a gene: 5. This chain's CDR3 is CASSSGTANTGELFF. CDR3 bases: TGTGCCAGCTCATCCGGGACAGCTAACACCGGGGAGCTGTTTTTT.

The rearrangement links TRBV28 to TRBJ2-6; D perhaps matches TRBD2 (6 bases). There are 13 residues in the CDR3. Germline V lookup: CDR1 MDHEN, CDR2 SYDVKM. V lost 3 bases to trimming and J lost 12 bases, with 12 bases between them. For the CDR3, the DNA is TGTGCCAGCAGTTTTACGCGGGGTATCGTCCTGACTTTC. Its protein is CASSFTRGIVLTF.

This chain connects TRBV19 to TRBJ2-5; TRBD1 might be the D (5 bases). This CDR3 region has 13 residues. The germline V gene encodes CDR1 LNHDA and CDR2 SQIVND (reference sequence). The germline V and J ends were trimmed by 11 bases and 9 bases, with 22 bases remaining between them. The CDR3 region is CARSEFGPGSQYF. The CDR3 bases are TGTGCCCGATCCGAGTTCGGCCCAGGGTCCCAGTACTTC.

The V call is TRBV2, the J call TRBJ2-6; D ambiguous. Germline CDR1 reads SNHLY; CDR2 reads FYNNEI. The CDR3 length is 13 residues. The V gene lost 2 bases and the J gene lost 3 bases, with 2 bases spanning the gap. Here the CDR3 reads CASSEYGANVLTF. The CDR3 DNA reads TGTGCCAGCAGTGAATATGGGGCCAACGTCCTGACTTTC.

This clone was observed a handful of times. V is TRBV5-6 and J is TRBJ2-7; D remains unclear. Trimming left V 5 bases short and J 5 bases short, with 11 bases between. Germline V gives CDR1 SGHDT, CDR2 YYEEEE. CDR3 size: 12 residues. The DNA for the CDR3 is TGTGCCAGCAGTTTTGGTCGAGACGAGCAGTACTTC. Its protein is CASSFGRDEQYF.

Notes on this clone: Other DNA variants within this sample encode the same CDR3. V usage is TRBV18 and J usage is TRBJ2-5, with unresolved D. The CDR3 is 13 amino acids. Germline V lookup: CDR1 KGHSH, CDR2 LQKENI. Trimming removed 3 bases from V and 1 base from J, with 6 bases in between. The CDR3 reads CASSPPSQETQYF. Written as DNA, the CDR3 is TGTGCCAGCTCACCCCCATCCCAAGAGACCCAGTACTTC.

In its sample, this clone was seen a few times. CDR3 DNA sequence: TGTGCCAGCAGCCCAGGGGTAGCGGGGGTCAAGGCGGATGAGCAGTTCTTC. It specifies CASSPGVAGVKADEQFF. This chain connects TRBV7-2 to TRBJ2-1, with TRBD2 identical over 9 bases. The trim removed 5 bases at V and 8 bases at J, leaving 16 bases unmatched. This CDR3 contains 17 residues. The germline V gene encodes CDR1 SGHTA and CDR2 FQGNSA.

This clone was detected only a few times. J is TRBJ1-3 and V is TRBV7-9; D is perhaps TRBD1 (6 bases). The CDR3 has 15 residues. V was cut by 0 bases and J by 1 base, with 7 bases left in between. Germline V gene sequence: CDR1 SEHNR, CDR2 FQNEAQ (reference sequence). CDR3 sequence: CASSLAQGSGNTIYF. For the CDR3, the DNA is TGTGCCAGCAGCTTAGCGCAGGGGTCTGGAAACACCATATATTTT.

J is TRBJ2-1 and V is TRBV28; 8 bases fit TRBD2. The V and J ends lost 2 bases and 5 bases, in that order; junction bases with no gene match: 5. The CDR3 length is 15 residues. The germline V gene has CDR1 MDHEN and CDR2 SYDVKM. In DNA, the CDR3 is TGTGCCAGCAGTTTAACTAGCGGAGGGGACAATGAGCAGTTCTTC. It encodes CASSLTSGGDNEQFF.

J is TRBJ2-3 and V is TRBV24-1; D may be TRBD1 (6 bases). The CDR3 has 16 amino acids. Between the trimmed V and J ends, which lost 5 bases and 2 bases, there was a span of 16 bases. From germline, CDR1 is KGHDR and CDR2 SFDVKD. The CDR3 protein is CATSAKRTASTDTQYF. For the CDR3, the DNA is TGTGCCACCAGTGCAAAAAGGACAGCCTCCACAGATACGCAGTATTTT.

This chain uses TRBV7-6 with TRBJ2-1, with TRBD2 matching 12 bases. The CDR3 extends over 16 amino acids. The ends lost 5 bases at V and 2 bases at J; junction bases unmatched: 4. Germline CDR1 SGHVS, CDR2 FNYEAQ. CDR3 coding DNA: TGTGCCAGCAGCACACGACTAGCGGGGGCCTACAATGAGCAGTTCTTC. Protein: CASSTRLAGAYNEQFF.

This chain joins TRBV3-1 (or the pseudogene TRBV3-2) and TRBJ2-3, with D possibly matching TRBD2 (6 bases). The CDR3 is 13 residues long. CDR1 LGHDT and CDR2 YNNKEL come from the germline V gene (reference sequence). Trimming pared 4 bases from V and 3 bases from J, leaving 8 bases between. As DNA, the CDR3 is TGTGCCAGCAGCCCAGGGAGGACAGATACGCAGTATTTT. Protein: CASSPGRTDTQYF.

The chain joins TRBV28 to TRBJ1-1; TRBD1 matches at 9 bases. J gave up 0 bases and V 5 bases, and 19 bases lay outside the gene matches. The CDR3 extends over 20 amino acids. Germline V CDR1 and CDR2: MDHEN, SYDVKM. The CDR3 reads CASSLWGAGDRVAMNTEAFF. As DNA, the CDR3 is TGTGCCAGCAGTCTTTGGGGGGCTGGGGACAGGGTGGCTATGAACACTGAAGCTTTCTTT.

The rearrangement links TRBV9 to TRBJ2-2; TRBD2 matches at 7 bases. The germline V gene has CDR1 SGDLS and CDR2 YYNGEE. The CDR3 is 16 residues long. V shed 4 bases and J 6 bases; nucleotides not matched to a gene: 12. CDR3: CASSPRGRESAGELFF. CDR3 coding DNA: TGTGCCAGCAGCCCCCGGGGGAGGGAGTCGGCCGGGGAGCTGTTTTTT.

This clone appeared a few times. This rearrangement joins TRBV7-9 to TRBJ2-1; TRBD2 agrees at 8 bases. CDR1 is SEHNR and CDR2 is FQNEAQ in the germline V gene (reference sequence). V shed 9 bases and J 6 bases; nucleotides not matched to a gene: 16. This CDR3 is built from 16 residues. The CDR3 DNA follows: TGTGCCAGTTCTTACCCGATAGCGGGACTAACCAATGAGCAGTTCTTC. Its protein is CASSYPIAGLTNEQFF. Together with reference TRBV7-9 and TRBJ2-1, the CDR3 gives the full variable domain: DTGVSQNPRHKITKRGQNVTFRCDPISEHNRLYWYRQTLGQGPEFLTYFQNEAQLEKSRLLSDRFSAERPKGSFSTLEIQRTEQGDSAMYLCASSYPIAGLTNEQFFGPGTRLTVL.

The chain links TRBV18 to TRBJ2-7; the D gene is possibly TRBD2 (5 bases). V lost 6 bases and J lost 2, with 11 bases in between. The CDR3 spans 13 residues. CDR1 KGHSH and CDR2 LQKENI come from the germline V gene. CDR3 DNA sequence: TGTGCCAGCTCCCGAAGGGAGACCTACGAGCAGTACTTC. The encoded protein is CASSRRETYEQYF.

This clone was seen once. The J gene is TRBJ2-1, the V gene TRBV6-2 or TRBV6-3; 7 positions match TRBD2. The germline V gene encodes CDR1 MNHEY and CDR2 SVGEGT. The CDR3 has 16 amino acids. Losses at the gene ends were 5 bases for V and 4 bases for J; bases not matched to a gene: 11. CDR3 amino acids: CASSKHQAGKYNEQFF. CDR3 nucleotides: TGTGCCAGCAGTAAACACCAAGCGGGAAAATACAATGAGCAGTTCTTC.

The genes are TRBV5-1 and TRBJ2-3; D perhaps matches TRBD2 (6 bases). V gave up 3 bases and J gave up 8 bases, with 19 bases separating them. From germline, CDR1 is SGHRS and CDR2 YFSETQ. There are 15 residues in the CDR3. The CDR3 DNA follows: TGCGCCAGCAGCTCGAGTGGCGGCCTCGGGGGTACGCAGTATTTT. Protein: CASSSSGGLGGTQYF.